These T cell receptor beta chains were read from a single sample in a study of identifying expanded T cells in peripheral blood. The assay was immunoSEQ multiplex PCR, and TCRdb's table has in-frame clones only and misses some. The sample has fewer than 85,000 clones; over 75% are singletons. Sequenced sample: blood. These receptors came from a person between 18 and 70 years old in good health. Both conserved end residues are part of each CDR3. A D gene is named only where the DNA matches it firmly. Only part of the rows carry a size: once, few, many, or a class if the clone is expanded.

cdr3_nt cdr3_aa clone_size d_call j_call v_call
TGTGCCAGCTCACCAACGACCACCACTAGTACCACAGATACGCAGTATTTT CASSPTTTTSTTDTQYF NA NA TRBJ2-3 TRBV18
TGTGCCAGCAGGGGACAGTTGAACACCGGGGAGCTGTTTTTT CASRGQLNTGELFF NA TRBD1 TRBJ2-2 TRBV6-5
TGTGCCAGCAGCCCCCGTCCCGGGACAGGGAACGAGCAGTACTTC CASSPRPGTGNEQYF few TRBD1 TRBJ2-7 TRBV9
TGTGCCAGCAGCACCCTGGCCTACGAGCAGTACTTC CASSTLAYEQYF NA NA TRBJ2-7 TRBV6-6
TGTGCCAGCAGCTTCCGGGGGGGGTACAATGAGCAGTTCTTC CASSFRGGYNEQFF NA TRBD2 TRBJ2-1 TRBV5-4
TGTGCCAGCAGCTTAGCTTTCAGCGGCCAGGTAGAGACCCAGTACTTC CASSLAFSGQVETQYF NA NA TRBJ2-5 TRBV7-2
TGTGCCAGCAGCATAAGCCTAGGGGGTAACTATGGCTACACCTTC CASSISLGGNYGYTF NA NA TRBJ1-2 TRBV7-9
TGTGCCAGCAGCGTATACAGGAACACTGAAGCTTTCTTT CASSVYRNTEAFF NA NA TRBJ1-1 TRBV7-1
TGTGCCAGCTCACCGGGGACTAGCGGGAAAGGCCCTAATGAGCAGTTCTTC CASSPGTSGKGPNEQFF NA TRBD2 TRBJ2-1 TRBV18
TGTGCCTCGCAGGGGGTCCACGAGCAGTACTTC CASQGVHEQYF NA TRBD1 TRBJ2-7 TRBV10-3
TGTGCCAGCTCACCAGGACAGGGCAGTGGAAACACCATATATTTT CASSPGQGSGNTIYF NA TRBD1 TRBJ1-3 TRBV18
TGTGCCAGCAGCTTGTCGGGACTAGCGGTACCCAATGAGCAGTTCTTC CASSLSGLAVPNEQFF few TRBD2 TRBJ2-1 TRBV5-4